This T cell receptor (beta chain) was captured by sequencing in a study of T cells in Graves' hyperthyroidism and ophthalmopathy. Study-wide background: Peripheral blood collection took place at initial diagnosis, before any treatment.

Amplification of TCR beta CDR3 regions was performed using RNA transcripts as template. When the TCR CDR3 underwent first-round RT-PCR, the HTBI primer set was used. From the multiplex PCR reads, TCRdb called clonotypes with MiXCR, one entry per CDR3 protein. The table lists over 500,000 distinct CDR3 sequences, about 15% of them singletons, with 25% to 35% in the top ten. Many counts were recorded for this clonotype. The CDR3 length is 14 residues. Germline CDR1 SEHNR, CDR2 FQNEAQ (reference sequence). Trimming cost V 2 bases and J 7 bases; bases outside gene matches: 4. Active moderate-to-severe ophthalmopathy, Clinical Activity Score at least 3, NOSPECS at least 4, under 3 months' duration. Diagnostic assessment was based on clinical symptoms, serum thyroxine and TRAb, thyroid ultrasound and orbital computed tomography.

This rearrangement joins TRBV7-9 to TRBJ1-5; the match to TRBD1 covers 8 bases. The specimen was blood. This receptor was identified in a woman aged 30 to 39 with Graves' ophthalmopathy. CDR3 sequence: CASSLNAGGQPQHF. CDR3 DNA sequence: TGTGCCAGCAGCTTAAATGCAGGGGGCCAGCCCCAGCATTTT.